This T cell receptor beta chain derives from a study of blood T cell repertoires in COVID-19. Repertoires were generated with immunoSEQ multiplex PCR, while TCRdb's copy carries only in-frame clones and drops some. The sample records under 250,000 clones, roughly 90% being singletons. Germline V gene data show CDR1 as SGHAT and CDR2 as FQDESV (reference sequence). Trimming cost V 7 bases and J 8 bases, with 19 bases left between them. The CDR3 totals 14 residues. The chain joins TRBV11-1 to TRBJ2-3, with D possibly being TRBD2 (6 bases). The sequence derives from a man aged 55 to 70 with COVID-19, enrolled during active disease. The sample taken for sequencing was peripheral blood. Here the CDR3 DNA reads TGTGCCAGCAACAATCTCGGGACTGCTGGTACGCAGTATTTT. Encoded protein: CASNNLGTAGTQYF.